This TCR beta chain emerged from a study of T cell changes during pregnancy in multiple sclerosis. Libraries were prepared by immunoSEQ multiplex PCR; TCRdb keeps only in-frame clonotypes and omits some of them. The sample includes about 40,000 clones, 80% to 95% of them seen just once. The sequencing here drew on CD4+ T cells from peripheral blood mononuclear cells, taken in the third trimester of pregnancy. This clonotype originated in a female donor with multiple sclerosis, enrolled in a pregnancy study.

The CDR3 DNA reads as TGTGCCAGCAGCTTGGAAGGGGTCTCAGGAAACACCATATATTTT. It specifies CASSLEGVSGNTIYF. The rearrangement links TRBV5-6 to TRBJ1-3, with TRBD1 as a possible D gene (5 bases). The V and J ends lost 0 bases and 4 bases respectively, with 11 bases between them. The germline V gene encodes CDR1 SGHDT and CDR2 YYEEEE. CDR3 size: 15 residues.